Below, one T cell receptor (beta chain) is given with its context. This sample stems from a study of blood T cell repertoires in COVID-19. The CDR3 is 14 residues long. Unmatched junction bases numbered 5, after V lost 4 bases and J lost 4 bases. Germline V gene sequence: CDR1 SQVTM, CDR2 ANQGSEA. Clones were sequenced by immunoSEQ multiplex PCR, and TCRdb holds only the in-frame ones, with some missing. The data show approximately 190,000 clones, 70% to 90% seen once. Grouping used clinical history reported by participants in a survey and questionnaire. This sequence joins TRBV29-1 and TRBJ2-1, with 9 bases fitting TRBD2. The receptor comes from a woman in her thirties or forties in a cohort exposed to, infected with or recovered from COVID-19 (not recorded which). Sequencing used PBMCs or T cells enriched from blood (not recorded which). This chain's CDR3 is CSVALSGRYNEQFF. CDR3 bases: TGCAGCGTTGCTCTTAGCGGGAGATACAATGAGCAGTTCTTC.